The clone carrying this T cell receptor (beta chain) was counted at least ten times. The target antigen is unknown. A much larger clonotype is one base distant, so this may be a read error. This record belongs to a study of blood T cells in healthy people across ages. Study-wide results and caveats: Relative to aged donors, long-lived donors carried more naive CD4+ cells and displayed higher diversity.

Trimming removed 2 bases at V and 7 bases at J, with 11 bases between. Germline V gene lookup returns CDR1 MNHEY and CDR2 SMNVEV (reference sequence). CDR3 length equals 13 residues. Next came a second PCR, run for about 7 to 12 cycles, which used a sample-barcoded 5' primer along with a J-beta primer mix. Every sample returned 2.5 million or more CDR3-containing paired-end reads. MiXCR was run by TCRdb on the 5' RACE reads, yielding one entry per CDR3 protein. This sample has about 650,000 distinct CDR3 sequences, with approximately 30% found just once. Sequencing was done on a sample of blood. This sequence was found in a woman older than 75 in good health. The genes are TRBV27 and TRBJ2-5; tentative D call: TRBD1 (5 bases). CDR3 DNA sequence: TGTGCCAGCAGTTTAAGGCAGGGTGGGACCCAGTACTTC. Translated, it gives CASSLRQGGTQYF.